The present T cell receptor (beta chain) was sequenced within a study of T cell changes during pregnancy in multiple sclerosis. V lost 2 bases and J 4 bases, leaving 6 bases between the germline ends. Germline CDR1 is SGHTA and CDR2 is FQGNSA. This CDR3 is built from 13 residues. Libraries were prepared by immunoSEQ multiplex PCR; TCRdb keeps only in-frame clonotypes and omits some of them. The sample has tens of thousands of clones, approximately 93% seen once; the top ten hold approximately 1.7%. As for this clone: This same CDR3 is encoded by further DNA sequences in the sample.

The receptor was isolated from a female donor with multiple sclerosis, enrolled in a pregnancy study. The gene calls are TRBV7-2 and TRBJ1-5, with D tentatively TRBD1 (6 bases). The sequenced sample was peripheral blood, obtained after pregnancy. The CDR3 DNA follows: TGTGCCAGCAGCTTAAGGGGGAATCAGCCCCAGCATTTT. Translation: CASSLRGNQPQHF.